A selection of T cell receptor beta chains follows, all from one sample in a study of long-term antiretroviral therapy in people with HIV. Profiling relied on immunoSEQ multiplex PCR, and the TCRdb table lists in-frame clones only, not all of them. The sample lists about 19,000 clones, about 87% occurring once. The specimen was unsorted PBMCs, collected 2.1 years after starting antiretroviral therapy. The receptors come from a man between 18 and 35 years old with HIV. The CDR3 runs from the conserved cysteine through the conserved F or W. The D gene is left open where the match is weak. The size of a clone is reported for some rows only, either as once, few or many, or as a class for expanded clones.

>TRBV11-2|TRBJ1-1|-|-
TGTGCCAGCAGCCTAGGAGGGGGTATCGCTGAAGCTTTCTTT
CASSLGGGIAEAFF
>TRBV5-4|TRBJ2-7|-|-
TGTGCCAGCAGCTTTCAGGGGGGAACAGAAGAGCAGTACTTC
CASSFQGGTEEQYF
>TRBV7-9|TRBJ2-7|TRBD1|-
TGTGCCAGCAGCCAAGGACAGGGACCCTCCTACGAGCAGTACTTC
CASSQGQGPSYEQYF
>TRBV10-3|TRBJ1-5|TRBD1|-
TGTGCCATCAGTGGGGGGGACAGGGCGAATCAGCCCCAGCATTTT
CAISGGDRANQPQHF
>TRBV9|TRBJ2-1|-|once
TGTGCCAGCAGCGTAAGTTGGGGGGATGAGCAGTTCTTC
CASSVSWGDEQFF
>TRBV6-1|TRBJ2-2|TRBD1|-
TGTGCCAGCAGTGGTCGACAGGGGGCTAAGGCCGGGGAGCTGTTTTTT
CASSGRQGAKAGELFF
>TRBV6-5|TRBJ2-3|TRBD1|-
TGTGCCAGCAGTTCTTTAGGACAGGGGGGCACAGATACGCAGTATTTT
CASSSLGQGGTDTQYF
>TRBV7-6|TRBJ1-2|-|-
TGTGCCAGCAGCTTAACGCCCGGGACGCTCTCCAACTATGGCTACACCTTC
CASSLTPGTLSNYGYTF
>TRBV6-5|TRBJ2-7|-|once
TGTGCCAGCAGTTACTCAGGGGACCCTTCCTACGAGCAGTACTTC
CASSYSGDPSYEQYF
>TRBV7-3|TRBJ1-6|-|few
TGTGCCAGCAGCTTATACGGGCAGAAGAATTCACCCCTCCACTTT
CASSLYGQKNSPLHF
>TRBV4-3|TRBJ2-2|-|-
TGCGCCAGCAGCCCCGGCAGCCTCACCGGGGAGCTGTTTTTT
CASSPGSLTGELFF
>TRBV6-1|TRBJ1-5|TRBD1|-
TGTGCCAGCAGGGTCGACAGGGCTAGCAATCAGCCCCAGCATTTT
CASRVDRASNQPQHF
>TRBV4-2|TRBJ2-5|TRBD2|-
TGTGCCAGCAGCCAAGCCCTAGCGGGGGGAGGGGTAGAGACCCAGTACTTC
CASSQALAGGGVETQYF
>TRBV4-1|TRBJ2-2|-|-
TGCGCCAGCAGCCAATCGCTGGGTTCGGGGGAGCTGTTTTTT
CASSQSLGSGELFF
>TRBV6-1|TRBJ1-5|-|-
TGTGCCAGCAGTGGGAGACAGAGGGGTCAGCCCCAGCATTTT
CASSGRQRGQPQHF
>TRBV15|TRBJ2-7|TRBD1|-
TGTGCCACCAGCGACAGGGGTGTGGCGGAGCAGTACTTC
CATSDRGVAEQYF
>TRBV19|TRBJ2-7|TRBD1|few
TGTGCCAGTACTCGGACAGGGGCCTCCTACGAGCAGTACTTC
CASTRTGASYEQYF
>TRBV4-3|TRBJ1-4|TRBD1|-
TGCGCCAGCAGCCCAGGACAGGGGGAGGCTAATGAAAAACTGTTTTTT
CASSPGQGEANEKLFF
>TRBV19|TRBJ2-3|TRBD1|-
TGTGCCAGTAGTACGGGACAGGGGAGGGATACGCAGTATTTT
CASSTGQGRDTQYF
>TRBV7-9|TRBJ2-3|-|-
TGTGCCAGCAGCTTAGACCCAGTACATACGCAGTATTTT
CASSLDPVHTQYF
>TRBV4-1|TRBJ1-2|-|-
TGCGCCAGCAGCCAACCTTCGGGACCCAACTATGGCTACACCTTC
CASSQPSGPNYGYTF
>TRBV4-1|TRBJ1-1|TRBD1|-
TGCGCCAGCAGAGAACAGGGGTCCGGTGAAGCTTTCTTT
CASREQGSGEAFF
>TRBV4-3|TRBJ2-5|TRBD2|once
TGCGCCAGCAGCCAGGGGCCAGCGGGGACTCAAGAGACCCAGTACTTC
CASSQGPAGTQETQYF
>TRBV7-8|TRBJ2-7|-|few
TGTGCCAGCAGCTTTGGACGCTCCTACGAGCAGTACTTC
CASSFGRSYEQYF
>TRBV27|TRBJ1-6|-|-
TGTGCCAGCAGCTTAATCGGGGCCCCCCCGAATTCACCCCTCCACTTT
CASSLIGAPPNSPLHF
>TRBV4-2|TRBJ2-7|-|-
TGTGCCAGCAGCCCCGGAGCAGGAGACTACGAGCAGTACTTC
CASSPGAGDYEQYF
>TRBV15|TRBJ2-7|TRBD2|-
TGTGCCACCAGCAGAGCGGGGGGTTCCGTCTACGAGCAGTACTTC
CATSRAGGSVYEQYF
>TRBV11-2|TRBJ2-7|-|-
TGTGCCAGCAGCTTAGGCAGGGCGTACGAGCAGTACTTC
CASSLGRAYEQYF
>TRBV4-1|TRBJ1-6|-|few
TGCGCCAGCAGCCAGGACGCATGGAATTCACCCCTCCACTTT
CASSQDAWNSPLHF
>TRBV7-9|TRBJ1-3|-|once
TGTGCCAGCAGCCTTCGCAAGGCCCCAGGGGACACCATATATTTT
CASSLRKAPGDTIYF
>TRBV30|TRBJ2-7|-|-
TGTGCCTGGAGTGGACAGGTGGTATCTTGGGGAGAGCAGTACTTC
CAWSGQVVSWGEQYF
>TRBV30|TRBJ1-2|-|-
TGTGCCTGGACCCCAAGAAGGGCTTCGGGTGGCTACACCTTC
CAWTPRRASGGYTF
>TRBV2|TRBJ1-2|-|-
TGTGCCAGCAGTGGAGGGGGGGTCTATGGCTACACCTTC
CASSGGGVYGYTF
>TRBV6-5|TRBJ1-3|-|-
TGTGCCAGCACAGGGGCTCCCTCTGGAAACACCATATATTTT
CASTGAPSGNTIYF
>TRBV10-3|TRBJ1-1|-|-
TGTGCCATCAGTGAGTCGGGAGGTATGAACACTGAAGCTTTCTTT
CAISESGGMNTEAFF
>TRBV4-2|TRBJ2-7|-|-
TGTGCCAGCAGCCAAGACCGAGAGGGTGAGCAGTACTTC
CASSQDREGEQYF
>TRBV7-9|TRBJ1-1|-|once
TGTGCCAGCAGCCACCGGGACACTGAAGCTTTCTTT
CASSHRDTEAFF
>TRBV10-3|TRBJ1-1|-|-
TGTGCCTGCACCAGCACGTCTTACACTGAAGCTTTCTTT
CACTSTSYTEAFF
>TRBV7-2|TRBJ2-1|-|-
TGTGCCAGCAGCTTCGCGGGATCCTACAATGAGCAGTTCTTC
CASSFAGSYNEQFF
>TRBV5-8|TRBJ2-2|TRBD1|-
TGTGCCGGCCGGGACAGGACCTTAAACACCGGGGAGCTGTTTTTT
CAGRDRTLNTGELFF
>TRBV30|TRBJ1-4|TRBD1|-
TGTGCCTGGAGTGTGTCAGGGGGCAGGGGTGAAAAACTGTTTTTT
CAWSVSGGRGEKLFF
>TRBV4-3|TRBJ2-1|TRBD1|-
TGCGCCAGCAGCCAAGTTAACGACAGGGCCTACAATGAGCAGTTCTTC
CASSQVNDRAYNEQFF
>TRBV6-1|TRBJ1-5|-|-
TGTGCCAGCAGTACCTTCGACCAGCCCCAGCATTTT
CASSTFDQPQHF
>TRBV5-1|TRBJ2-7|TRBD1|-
TGCGCCAGCAGCGATACAGGGGGCCCCTACGAGCAGTACTTC
CASSDTGGPYEQYF
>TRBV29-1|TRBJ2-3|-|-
TGCAGCGGGGGTAGGGATACGCAGTATTTT
CSGGRDTQYF
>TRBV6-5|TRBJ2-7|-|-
TGTGCCAGCAGTTACGCCGGGACGGTTCTACGGGAGCAGTACTTC
CASSYAGTVLREQYF
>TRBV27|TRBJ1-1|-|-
TGTGCCAGCAGTTTTCTAAGCCGGTTGGGGGGGGGTGAAGCTTTCTTT
CASSFLSRLGGGEAFF
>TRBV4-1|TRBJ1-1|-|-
TGCGCCAGCAGCCAAGGTACAGGGGCTTTCTTT
CASSQGTGAFF
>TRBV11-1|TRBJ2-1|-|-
TGTGCCAGCAGCCACCTGGACAGCGCCAATGAGCAGTTCTTC
CASSHLDSANEQFF
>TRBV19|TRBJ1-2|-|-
TGTGCCACTGAGGGATCGGCGAACTATGGCTACACCTTC
CATEGSANYGYTF
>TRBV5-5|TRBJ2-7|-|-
TGTGCCAGCAGCTTTTCTTACAGCTACTCCTACGAGCAGTACTTC
CASSFSYSYSYEQYF
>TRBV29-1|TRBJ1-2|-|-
TGCAGCGTTGACGCTGGGATGAGCGGCTACACCTTC
CSVDAGMSGYTF
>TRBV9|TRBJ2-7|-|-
TGTGCCAGCAGCGTAGGGACAGCTACCTCCTACGAGCAGTACTTC
CASSVGTATSYEQYF
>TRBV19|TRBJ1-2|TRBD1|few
TGTGCCAGTAGTATGGGGACAGTCGGCTACACCTTC
CASSMGTVGYTF
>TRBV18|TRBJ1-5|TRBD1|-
TGTGCCAGCTCAGCAGACAGGGGGGTAGATCAGCCCCAGCATTTT
CASSADRGVDQPQHF